Listed here are 6 T cell receptor beta chains from one sample, sequenced in a study of control samples from healthy donors and cancer patients. Profiled with immunoSEQ multiplex PCR; TCRdb holds only in-frame clones, not every one. Altogether tens of thousands of clones are present, around 94% being singletons, with the ten largest covering roughly 4%. Specimen: blood. Every receptor here comes from a man aged 25 to 40 in good health.

This clone has only a few counts. The CDR3 bases are TGTGCCAGCAGTTCCTTCATAGCGGGTCGGACAGATACGCAGTATTTT. Translating gives CASSSFIAGRTDTQYF. The chain employs TRBV6-2 or TRBV6-3 and TRBJ2-3; 7 bases fit TRBD2. The CDR3 extends over 16 amino acids. The germline V gene has CDR1 MNHEY and CDR2 SVGEGT. The J segment lost 3 bases and the V segment lost 4 bases, leaving 10 bases of the junction unmatched.

The CDR3 nucleotides are TGTGCCATCAGACAAATGAACACTGAAGCTTTCTTT. It encodes CAIRQMNTEAFF. This chain links TRBV10-3 with TRBJ1-1; D is undetermined. CDR3 size: 12 residues. The V and J ends lost 6 bases and 0 bases respectively, with 5 bases between them. CDR1 ENHRY and CDR2 SYGVKD come from the germline V gene.

The V and J genes are TRBV18 and TRBJ1-6; D unclear. The germline gives CDR1 KGHSH, CDR2 LQKENI. This CDR3 contains 15 residues. V was cut by 2 bases and J by 5 bases, with 10 bases left in between. The CDR3 loop is CASSPGRTDNSPLHF. The CDR3 DNA reads TGTGCCAGCTCACCAGGGCGTACCGATAATTCACCCCTCCACTTT. Full variable domain (remainder filled in from reference TRBV18 and TRBJ1-6): NAGVMQNPRHLVRRRGQEARLRCSPMKGHSHVYWYRQLPEEGLKFMVYLQKENIIDESGMPKERFSAEFPKEGPSILRIQQVVRGDSAAYFCASSPGRTDNSPLHFGNGTRLTVT.

There are a few counts of this clone. The genes are TRBV6-2 or TRBV6-3 and TRBJ1-5; a weak D match, TRBD1 (6 bases). The CDR3 loop spans 14 amino acids. V lost 7 bases to trimming and J lost 1 base, with 11 bases between them. In germline, CDR1 is MNHEY, CDR2 SVGEGT. The CDR3: CASIPQGSNQPQHF. The CDR3 coding sequence is TGTGCCAGCATCCCACAGGGAAGCAATCAGCCCCAGCATTTT.

V and J are TRBV10-3 and TRBJ2-7, with 13 nucleotides matching TRBD2. The CDR3 is 14 residues long. Germline V gene sequence: CDR1 ENHRY, CDR2 SYGVKD. J was trimmed by 3 bases and V by 8 bases; bases with no gene match: 4. As DNA, the CDR3 is TGTGCCATCGAGGGACTAGCGGGGAGCTACGAGCAGTACTTC. Amino acids: CAIEGLAGSYEQYF.

The rearrangement joins TRBV19 to TRBJ2-5, with 7 bases fitting TRBD2. V gave up 1 base and J gave up 6 bases; unmatched junction bases: 2. The CDR3 extends over 13 amino acids. Germline V gene lookup returns CDR1 LNHDA and CDR2 SQIVND (reference sequence). The CDR3 DNA is TGTGCCAGTAGTATAGGGGGGGGTAAGACCCAGTACTTC. This codes for CASSIGGGKTQYF.